Each of the 2 T cell receptor beta chains below was sequenced from the same sample in a study of T cell responses to AZD1222 COVID-19 vaccine. Using immunoSEQ multiplex PCR, the repertoire was profiled, and TCRdb retains in-frame clones only, with some absent. Of approximately 68,000 clones listed, approximately 89% are singletons. Sequencing was performed on peripheral blood, taken on day 0 of AZD1222 vaccination. The receptors derive from an adult in good health.

The rearrangement joins TRBV28 to TRBJ2-2; the match to TRBD1 covers 9 bases. V dropped 2 bases and J dropped 4; count of bases not matched to a gene: 8. This CDR3 is built from 17 residues. Germline CDR1 is MDHEN and CDR2 is SYDVKM. The CDR3 is CASSLSLGQGFTGELFF. In nucleotides, the CDR3 is TGTGCCAGCAGTTTAAGTTTAGGACAGGGGTTCACCGGGGAGCTGTTTTTT.

V and J are TRBV11-3 and TRBJ2-1; D may correspond to TRBD1 or TRBD2 (5 bases each). The CDR3 contains 11 residues. Germline values: CDR1 SGHNT, CDR2 YENEEA. The CDR3 nucleotides read TGTGCGATGGGTGGGGGCAATGAGCAGTTCTTC. Translating gives CAMGGGNEQFF.